This T cell receptor (beta chain) was sequenced for a study of cytomegalovirus exposure and HLA in healthy donors. Overall study results and limits: A link between a missense DCLRE1C variant and TCR beta V- and J-gene trimming emerged from a later analysis. Some segments of the V type, notably TRBV6-2 and TRBV6-3, were excluded as indistinguishable. A likely sequencing artifact accounted for one observed cluster of highly shared sequence variants.

The PCR used 60 Vbeta and 13 Jbeta primers. Produced via immunoSEQ multiplex PCR; TCRdb's table is partial and in-frame only. The table has around 140,000 clones, 80% seen once. To note about this clone: Its target is unknown.

The ends were cut back, 7 bases at V and 2 bases at J, with 11 bases in the middle. This CDR3 is built from 13 residues. Germline CDR1 is MNHNS and CDR2 is SASEGT. The V and J genes are TRBV6-1 and TRBJ2-5; weak D call: TRBD1 (5 bases). Sequenced input: PBMCs. The sequence was obtained from a man aged 40-49 years in good health and CMV-seronegative. CDR3 in DNA: TGTGCCAGCAAACAGGACCCTCAAGAGACCCAGTACTTC. It translates to CASKQDPQETQYF.